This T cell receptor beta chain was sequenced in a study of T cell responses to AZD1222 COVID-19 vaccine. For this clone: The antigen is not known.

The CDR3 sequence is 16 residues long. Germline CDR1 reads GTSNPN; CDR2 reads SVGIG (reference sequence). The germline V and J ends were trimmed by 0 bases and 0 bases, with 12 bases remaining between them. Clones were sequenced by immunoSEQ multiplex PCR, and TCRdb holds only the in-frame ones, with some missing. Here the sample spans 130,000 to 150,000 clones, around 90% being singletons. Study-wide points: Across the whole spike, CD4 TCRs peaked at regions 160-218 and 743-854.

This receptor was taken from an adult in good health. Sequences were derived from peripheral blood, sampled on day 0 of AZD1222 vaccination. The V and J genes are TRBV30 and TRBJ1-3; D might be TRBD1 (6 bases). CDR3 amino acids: CAWSVHGGHSGNTIYF. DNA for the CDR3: TGTGCCTGGAGTGTACATGGGGGGCACTCTGGAAACACCATATATTTT.